This T cell receptor (beta chain) emerged from a study of cytomegalovirus exposure and HLA in healthy donors. This clone was found a few times. What it recognizes is unknown. Here immunoSEQ multiplex PCR was the method, and the copy in TCRdb shows in-frame clones only, minus some. The sample yields some 110,000 clones, more than 70% seen once. Study-level points and caveats: Cytomegalovirus association was assigned to approximately 160 TCR beta chains.

V lost 7 bases and J lost 4, with 10 bases in between. The germline V gene has CDR1 SNHLY and CDR2 FYNNEI. The CDR3 is made up of 12 amino acids. V is TRBV2 and J is TRBJ1-2, with a possible D match to TRBD1 (5 bases). This clonotype was obtained from a man aged 18 to 29 in good health and CMV-seronegative. Sequencing used PBMCs. As DNA, the CDR3 is TGTGCCAGCAAGGGGCGCACCTATGGCTACACCTTC. It encodes CASKGRTYGYTF.